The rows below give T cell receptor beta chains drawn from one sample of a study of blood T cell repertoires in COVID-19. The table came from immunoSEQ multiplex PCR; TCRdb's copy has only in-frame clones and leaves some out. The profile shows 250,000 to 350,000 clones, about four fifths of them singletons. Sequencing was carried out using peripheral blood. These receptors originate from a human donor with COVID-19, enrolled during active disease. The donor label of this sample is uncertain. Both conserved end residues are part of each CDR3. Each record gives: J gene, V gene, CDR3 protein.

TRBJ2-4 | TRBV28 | CASRGDSKPKNIQYF
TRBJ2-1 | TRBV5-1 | CASSFTSGSSYNEQFF
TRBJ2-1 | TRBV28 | CASSPPSRNEQFF
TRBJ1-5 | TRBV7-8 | CASSHGLIAQPQHF
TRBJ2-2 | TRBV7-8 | CASSLALADYTGELFF
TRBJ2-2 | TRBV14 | CASSQEYRVDTGELFF
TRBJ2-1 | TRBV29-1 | CSGGVAVGNEQFF
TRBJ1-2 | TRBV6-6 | CASTPRDRSYGYTF
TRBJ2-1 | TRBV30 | CAWSVRRDNEQFF
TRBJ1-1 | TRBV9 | CASSVDPITQVEAFF
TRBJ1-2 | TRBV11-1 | CASSYDRPNEYGYTF
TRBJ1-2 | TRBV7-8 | CASSLFPPYGYTF
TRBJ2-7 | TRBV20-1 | CSASRDRAYEQYF